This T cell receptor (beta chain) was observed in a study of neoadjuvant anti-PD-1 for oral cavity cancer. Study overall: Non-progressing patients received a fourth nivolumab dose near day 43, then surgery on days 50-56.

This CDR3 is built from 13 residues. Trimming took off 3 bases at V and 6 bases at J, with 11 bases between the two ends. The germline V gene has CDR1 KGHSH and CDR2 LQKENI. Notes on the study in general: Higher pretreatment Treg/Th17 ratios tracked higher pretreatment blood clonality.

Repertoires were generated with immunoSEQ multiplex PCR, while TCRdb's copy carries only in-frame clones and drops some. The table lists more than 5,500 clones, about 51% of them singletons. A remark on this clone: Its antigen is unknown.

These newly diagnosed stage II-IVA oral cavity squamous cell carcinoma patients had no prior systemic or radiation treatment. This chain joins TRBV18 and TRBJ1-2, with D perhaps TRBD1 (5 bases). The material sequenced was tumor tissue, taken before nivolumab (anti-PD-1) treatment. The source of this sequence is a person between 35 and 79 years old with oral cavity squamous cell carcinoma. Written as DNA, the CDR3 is TGTGCCAGCTCACCCCTGTCAGGGAATGGCTACACCTTC. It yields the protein CASSPLSGNGYTF. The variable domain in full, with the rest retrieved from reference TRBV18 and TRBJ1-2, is NAGVMQNPRHLVRRRGQEARLRCSPMKGHSHVYWYRQLPEEGLKFMVYLQKENIIDESGMPKERFSAEFPKEGPSILRIQQVVRGDSAAYFCASSPLSGNGYTFGSGTRLTVV.